This T cell receptor (beta chain) was captured by sequencing in a study of blood T cell repertoires in COVID-19. Study in general: COVID-19 samples collected from the United States, Italy and Spain covered acute and convalescent phases. T cells, B-cell-depleted T cells, or PBMCs provided the cDNA or gDNA that served as material.

There are 15 residues in the CDR3. CDR1 SGHRS and CDR2 YFSETQ come from the germline V gene. V was clipped by 5 bases and J by 2 bases, with 14 bases between them. Original processing methods: For nucleated cells, counts were estimated from reference gene primer amplification. Here immunoSEQ multiplex PCR was the method, and the copy in TCRdb shows in-frame clones only, minus some. D and trimming come from the DNA, and the V and J calls and clone size come from that table. This table holds 65,000 to 85,000 clones, 88% found once. The V call is TRBV5-1, the J call TRBJ1-3; possible D gene TRBD1, 5 bases. The TCR sequence derives from a human donor in a cohort sampled during active COVID-19. The sequencing input was peripheral blood. The CDR3 is CASRLGRTAGNTIYF. The DNA for the CDR3 is TGCGCCAGCAGACTGGGGCGTACCGCTGGAAACACCATATATTTT.